Listed below are T cell receptor beta chains from one sample, sequenced in a study of blood T cells in healthy people across ages. TCRdb ran MiXCR on the 5' RACE reads and lists one entry per CDR3 protein. Of roughly 700,000 distinct CDR3 sequences in the sample, 32% were seen once. The source material was blood. These receptors were obtained from an elderly woman in good health. Both conserved end residues are part of each CDR3. Fields, in order: V gene, D gene, clone size, J gene, CDR3 DNA, CDR3 protein. The D gene is left open where the match is weak. Clone size is not always given. Where it is, it says once, few, many or a class for expanded clones.

>TRBV7-2|-|many|TRBJ2-1
TGTGCCAGCAGCTTTCCGTGGGGAGACGAGCAGTTCTTC
CASSFPWGDEQFF
>TRBV5-1|TRBD1|many|TRBJ1-4
TGCGCCAGCAGCTTCAACAGGGGGCTAGAAGAAAAACTGTTTTTT
CASSFNRGLEEKLFF
>TRBV29-1|TRBD1|many|TRBJ1-4
TGCAGCGGGGGACAGGGGGCTCATGAAAAACTGTTTTTT
CSGGQGAHEKLFF
>TRBV20-1|-|many|TRBJ2-5
TGCAGTGCTAGGTTTGACCAGGGAAGTGAGACCCAGTACTTC
CSARFDQGSETQYF
>TRBV30|-|-|TRBJ1-1
TGTGCCTGTGGGCGGAGGAACACTGAAGCTTTCTTT
CACGRRNTEAFF
>TRBV15|-|-|TRBJ1-1
TGTGCCACCAGCAGATGGGAAGGGGCTACACAGACTGAAGCTTTCTTT
CATSRWEGATQTEAFF
>TRBV4-1|TRBD2|-|TRBJ2-1
TGCGCCAGCAGCCAAGAAATAGCGGGGGACCCGTACAATGAGCAGTTCTTC
CASSQEIAGDPYNEQFF
>TRBV28|-|-|TRBJ1-4
TGTGCCAGCAGGGCGCCGGGACACCATAATGAAAAACTGTTTTTT
CASRAPGHHNEKLFF
>TRBV20-1|TRBD1|-|TRBJ1-2
TGCAGTGCTAGCCCCGTACAGGGGTTCAGGGGGGGCTACACCTTC
CSASPVQGFRGGYTF
>TRBV20-1|-|many|TRBJ2-3
TGCAGTGCTAGACCGGCGGGAAACACAGATACGCAGTATTTT
CSARPAGNTDTQYF
>TRBV12-3/TRBV12-4|TRBD2|few|TRBJ2-3
TGTGCCAGCAGTTTGGGCAGACTAGCGGGCACAGATACGCGGTATTTT
CASSLGRLAGTDTRYF
>TRBV20-1|-|many|TRBJ2-7
TGCAGTGCTACAACAGTCACTTCCTACGAGCAGTACTTC
CSATTVTSYEQYF
>TRBV7-2|TRBD2|many|TRBJ2-5
TGTGCCAGCAGCCCTCTGTTAGCGGGGGACCGAGAGTACTTC
CASSPLLAGDREYF
>TRBV12-3/TRBV12-4|TRBD2|many|TRBJ2-7
TGTGCCAGCGGGTTAGCCGGGGGGGGCTCCTACGAGCAGTACTTC
CASGLAGGGSYEQYF
>TRBV2|-|many|TRBJ2-7
TGTGCTTCAACAGTGCGATACGAGCAGTACTTC
CASTVRYEQYF
>TRBV4-3|TRBD1|many|TRBJ2-7
TGCGCCAGCAGTCGCGGGACAGGGTCCACCGAGCAGTACTTC
CASSRGTGSTEQYF
>TRBV6-5|-|many|TRBJ2-5
TGTGCCAGCAGTTACTCTTCTGCGGGACAGAGGGAGACCCAGTACTTC
CASSYSSAGQRETQYF
>TRBV12-3/TRBV12-4|TRBD2|-|TRBJ2-1
TGTGCCAGCAGACGAAGCGGGGGGGCCGGTGAGCAGTTCTTC
CASRRSGGAGEQFF
>TRBV18|TRBD1|-|TRBJ2-5
TGTGCCAGCTCACTAGGACAGGGGGCCGGCAATGAGCAGTACTTC
CASSLGQGAGNEQYF
>TRBV7-9|-|many|TRBJ2-5
TGTGCCAGCAGCTTAGTAGGAGAAGAGACCCAGTACTTC
CASSLVGEETQYF
>TRBV12-3/TRBV12-4|TRBD2|-|TRBJ2-3
TGTGCCAGCAGTAGACTAGCGGGGGTGACAGATACGCAGTATTTT
CASSRLAGVTDTQYF
>TRBV4-1|-|many|TRBJ2-3
TGCGCCAGCAGCCAAGCCCCCGGGACCACGAACACGGAACAGGATACGCAGTATTTT
CASSQAPGTTNTEQDTQYF
>TRBV7-2|-|many|TRBJ2-1
TGTGCCAGCAGCCCTAGCCGGGCAAGCAATGAGCAGTTCTTC
CASSPSRASNEQFF
>TRBV20-1|-|-|TRBJ2-7
TGCAGTGCTAGAGAAGGGTCTTCCGAAGGCGAGCAGTACTTC
CSAREGSSEGEQYF
>TRBV14|TRBD1|many|TRBJ2-1
TGTGCCAGCAGCCAAGCAATAGGCGACAGGGGTAATGAGCAGTTCTTC
CASSQAIGDRGNEQFF
>TRBV7-8|TRBD2|many|TRBJ2-6
TGTGCCAGCAGCGCCCGGGGGGGGAACTCTGGGGCCAACGTCCTGACTTTC
CASSARGGNSGANVLTF
>TRBV4-2|-|few|TRBJ1-1
TGTGCCAGCAGCGAAGGGGGATCTGAAGCTTTCTTT
CASSEGGSEAFF
>TRBV27|-|many|TRBJ2-3
TGTGCCAGCAGTTTAAGTTCCGGACTGATTACGCAGTATTTT
CASSLSSGLITQYF
>TRBV7-2|TRBD1|many|TRBJ2-7
TGTGCCAGCAGCCACCCGGGACAGGTATCCTACGAGCAGTACTTC
CASSHPGQVSYEQYF
>TRBV13|-|few|TRBJ2-2
TGTGCCAGCAGCTTAGACTTCGGGACATCCGGGGAGCTGTTTTTT
CASSLDFGTSGELFF
>TRBV7-8|TRBD1|few|TRBJ2-7
TGTGCCAGCAGCTCCCGGACAGGGGACTACGAGCAGTACTTC
CASSSRTGDYEQYF
>TRBV18|-|many|TRBJ2-3
TGTGCCAGCTCATCTGAAACAGGGATGGGCGCAGATACGCAGTATTTT
CASSSETGMGADTQYF
>TRBV28|-|-|TRBJ1-1
TGTGCCACCGAACAGGGCCCTATGAACACTGAAGCTTTCTTT
CATEQGPMNTEAFF
>TRBV20-1|TRBD2|many|TRBJ2-5
TGCAGTGCTAATAGCGGGGGGGCCGGAGAGACCCAGTACTTC
CSANSGGAGETQYF
>TRBV18|-|few|TRBJ2-3
TGTGCCAGCTCAACGCGCGGGGGCTTAGTAGATACGCAGTATTTT
CASSTRGGLVDTQYF
>TRBV28|TRBD1|once|TRBJ1-2
TGTGCCACCTTCTCGACAGGGACCTATGGCTACACCTTC
CATFSTGTYGYTF
>TRBV30|TRBD2|-|TRBJ2-1
TGTGCCTGGAGTAGGCGGGGGGGAATGAATGAGCAGTTCTTC
CAWSRRGGMNEQFF
>TRBV29-1|-|many|TRBJ2-3
TGCAGCGCCATAGTCGGATCCGGAGTCACAGATACGCAGTATTTT
CSAIVGSGVTDTQYF
>TRBV30|-|-|TRBJ1-1
TGTGCCTGGGTCCCACACAGGGACACTGAAGCTTTCTTT
CAWVPHRDTEAFF
>TRBV6-1|-|many|TRBJ1-2
TGTGCCAGCAGTTCCGGGGCCCGCTATGGCTACACCTTC
CASSSGARYGYTF
>TRBV5-1|-|-|TRBJ1-2
TGCGCCAGCTCTGTTGGGGGTGCCCCACGAGGCACCTTC
CASSVGGAPRGTF
>TRBV2|-|-|TRBJ2-3
TGTGCCAGCAGTGGCGGGGTGGGAGGCGAAGGTACGCAGTATTTT
CASSGGVGGEGTQYF
>TRBV9|TRBD2|-|TRBJ2-2
TGTGCCAGTCAACACATGGCGGGAGGGAACACCGGGGAGCTGTTTTTT
CASQHMAGGNTGELFF
>TRBV2|-|few|TRBJ1-5
TGTGCCAGCAGTTACGGGATCAATCAGCCCCAGCATTTT
CASSYGINQPQHF
>TRBV3-1|-|-|TRBJ2-3
TGTGCCAGCAGCCACTCGCGGTTAGATACGCAGTATTTT
CASSHSRLDTQYF
>TRBV27|-|few|TRBJ2-2
TGTGCCAGCAGTTTCCAGATCACGAACACCGGGGAGCTGTTTTTT
CASSFQITNTGELFF
>TRBV20-1|TRBD1|-|TRBJ1-1
TGCAGAGGACAGGCCGACCTGAACACTGAAGCTTTCTTT
CRGQADLNTEAFF
>TRBV2|-|-|TRBJ2-1
TGTGCCGGACGGGACTACAATGAGCAGTTCTTC
CAGRDYNEQFF
>TRBV20-1|-|few|TRBJ2-5
TGCAGTGCCCGCGAGCCCCGACGGAATGAGCAGTACTTC
CSAREPRRNEQYF
>TRBV27|-|-|TRBJ1-6
TGTGCCAGCAGTTTACTTAGGGCGTCACCCCTCCACTTT
CASSLLRASPLHF
>TRBV28|-|many|TRBJ1-2
TGTGCCAGCAGAGGGCAGCTCTATGGCTACACCTTC
CASRGQLYGYTF
>TRBV29-1|TRBD1|many|TRBJ1-2
TGCAGCGTTGGCCACAGGGGAATGGGATATGGCTACACCTTC
CSVGHRGMGYGYTF
>TRBV7-9|-|-|TRBJ2-7
TGTGCCAGCAGGGCAGGTAACGCTAGAAACTACGAGCAGTACTTC
CASRAGNARNYEQYF
>TRBV20-1|-|-|TRBJ2-7
TGCAGTGCTCGTCGAGGGGGCTCCTACGAGCAGTACTTC
CSARRGGSYEQYF
>TRBV15|TRBD1|-|TRBJ1-1
TGTGCCACCAGCAGAGCAACAGGGGGCAGGACTGAAGCTTTCTTT
CATSRATGGRTEAFF
>TRBV27|-|many|TRBJ1-5
TGTGCCAGCAGTCCCCTTGGGGGCTATAGCAATCAGCCCCAGCATTTT
CASSPLGGYSNQPQHF
>TRBV4-2|-|-|TRBJ2-7
TGTGCCAGCAGCCAAGGCGGAGCGACGCAGCAGTACTTC
CASSQGGATQQYF
>TRBV6-2/TRBV6-3|-|few|TRBJ2-3
TGTGCCAGCAGTGGACGGAAACCCCTCGGGGCTAGCACAGATACGCAGTATTTT
CASSGRKPLGASTDTQYF
>TRBV11-2|-|few|TRBJ2-4
TGTGCCAGCAGTCGCCGGGAAAACCTAGCCAAAAACATTCAGTACTTC
CASSRRENLAKNIQYF